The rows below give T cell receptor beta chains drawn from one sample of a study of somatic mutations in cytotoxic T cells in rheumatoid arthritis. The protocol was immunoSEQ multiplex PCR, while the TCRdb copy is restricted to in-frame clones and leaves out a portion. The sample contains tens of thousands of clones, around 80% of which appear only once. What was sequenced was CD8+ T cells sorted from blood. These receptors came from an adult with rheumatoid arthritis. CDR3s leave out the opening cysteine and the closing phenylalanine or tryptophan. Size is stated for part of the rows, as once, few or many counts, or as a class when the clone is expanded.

cdr3_aa: ASSSLASGGALYNEQF; v_call: TRBV7-9; clone_size: NA
cdr3_aa: ASSYRATYEQY; v_call: TRBV7-6; clone_size: NA
cdr3_aa: ASPSDREKGDTGELF; v_call: TRBV9; clone_size: NA
cdr3_aa: ASNGGADTYNEQF; v_call: TRBV2; clone_size: once
cdr3_aa: ASSFPAGGPDTQY; v_call: TRBV7-9; clone_size: NA
cdr3_aa: ASSASGGGGEKLF; v_call: TRBV13; clone_size: NA
cdr3_aa: ASSSGVGTVVGAGELF; v_call: TRBV11-2; clone_size: NA
cdr3_aa: ASKGQDSHNEQF; v_call: TRBV25-1; clone_size: NA
cdr3_aa: AITPGLLGNTEAF; v_call: TRBV10-3; clone_size: once
cdr3_aa: ASSLSNTIY; v_call: TRBV7-9; clone_size: few
cdr3_aa: ASSSNVDRENSPLH; v_call: TRBV27; clone_size: few
cdr3_aa: ASSLTSGGTDTQY; v_call: TRBV5-6; clone_size: NA
cdr3_aa: SASLNGELF; v_call: TRBV20-1; clone_size: NA
cdr3_aa: ASSQRGQGFYEQY; v_call: TRBV13; clone_size: NA
cdr3_aa: ASSPWDRSYNEQF; v_call: TRBV18; clone_size: NA
cdr3_aa: ASRTGERANTEAF; v_call: TRBV27; clone_size: NA
cdr3_aa: ASSDTGGGYEQY; v_call: TRBV6-6; clone_size: NA
cdr3_aa: ASSEWGATSNQPQH; v_call: TRBV2; clone_size: NA
cdr3_aa: ASSIKLAGYNEQF; v_call: TRBV19; clone_size: NA
cdr3_aa: ASSSDGLGPSPYEQY; v_call: TRBV11-2; clone_size: once
cdr3_aa: ASSFGTGVIYGYT; v_call: TRBV5-6; clone_size: NA
cdr3_aa: ASSQPTSMGNSPLH; v_call: TRBV4-3; clone_size: NA
cdr3_aa: ASSFAPWGPAGNEQF; v_call: TRBV13; clone_size: NA
cdr3_aa: ASSESRDRGNEQF; v_call: TRBV2; clone_size: NA
cdr3_aa: SVEGLNDHTEAF; v_call: TRBV29-1; clone_size: NA
cdr3_aa: ASSYKDRAGQPQH; v_call: TRBV27; clone_size: NA
cdr3_aa: ATMDRRGGENEQF; v_call: TRBV15; clone_size: NA
cdr3_aa: ASSLGSQPQH; v_call: TRBV25-1; clone_size: NA
cdr3_aa: ASSLGSSSTDTQY; v_call: TRBV7-2; clone_size: NA
cdr3_aa: ASSPLGGGTYNEQF; v_call: TRBV27; clone_size: NA
cdr3_aa: ASSSDRDTGELF; v_call: TRBV7-9; clone_size: NA
cdr3_aa: ASRGSLLDRAVDQPQH; v_call: TRBV2; clone_size: NA
cdr3_aa: ASSPLTRDRVNEQF; v_call: TRBV4-2; clone_size: NA
cdr3_aa: ASSSGTGEIYNEQF; v_call: TRBV6-4; clone_size: NA